A single TCR beta chain is shown here with its context. In this cohort, patients with other autoimmune diseases, uncontrolled infections, pregnancy or lactation were excluded. This specimen belongs to a study of Graves' ophthalmopathy and Graves' hyperthyroidism. Study summary: Cases classed as stable hyperthyroidism had no ophthalmopathy within 18 months of follow-up.

Germline loops: CDR1 SGHTA, CDR2 FQGNSA. This CDR3 comprises 15 residues. V lost 5 bases to trimming and J lost 5 bases, with 18 bases between them. TCR beta CDR3 regions were amplified from RNA transcripts. Second-round multiplex PCR came after a first-round RT-PCR that employed HTBI primers. TCRdb processed the multiplex PCR reads anew with MiXCR; each CDR3 protein has one entry. The table records over a million distinct CDR3 sequences, less than 45% of them present only once. The source of this sequence is an adult man with Graves' hyperthyroidism. Source material: peripheral blood or thyroid tissue (not recorded which). V usage is TRBV7-2 and J usage is TRBJ2-5; D possibly uses TRBD1 or TRBD2 (5 bases each). The CDR3 loop reads CASSPGAYSTETQYF. The CDR3 DNA reads as TGTGCCAGCAGCCCCGGGGCCTACAGTACGGAGACCCAGTACTTC.